The 30 T cell receptor beta chains listed next were all sequenced from one sample in a study of T cell changes during pregnancy in multiple sclerosis. Assay used: immunoSEQ multiplex PCR; TCRdb lists only in-frame clones, some missing. The sample consists of around 97,000 clones, less than 95% of them appearing once. The material sequenced was peripheral blood, taken in the second trimester of pregnancy. The receptors stem from a female donor in good health, enrolled as a control in a pregnancy study.

V usage is TRBV28 and J usage is TRBJ1-5; no firm D call. Germline V CDR1 and CDR2: MDHEN, SYDVKM. The CDR3 extends over 15 amino acids. V lost 6 bases, J lost 2 bases, and 14 bases lay in between. The CDR3 DNA sequence: TGTGCCAGCAGGCGAATATTGAGTGGCAATCAGCCCCAGCATTTT. This encodes CASRRILSGNQPQHF. Supplemented by reference TRBV28 and TRBJ1-5, the full variable domain reads DVKVTQSSRYLVKRTGEKVFLECVQDMDHENMFWYRQDPGLGLRLIYFSYDVKMKEKGDIPEGYSVSREKKERFSLILESASTNQTSMYLCASRRILSGNQPQHFGDGTRLSIL.

The chain has TRBV11-1 and TRBJ2-5; 7 bases match TRBD1. J gave up 1 base and V 2 bases, and 4 bases lay outside the gene matches. CDR1 and CDR2 (germline): SGHAT, FQDESV (reference sequence). CDR3 length: 15 residues. The CDR3 bases are TGTGCCAGCAGCTTATTGGGACAGTTCCAAGAGACCCAGTACTTC. Translating it yields CASSLLGQFQETQYF.

The genes are TRBV9 and TRBJ2-1; possibly TRBD1 for D (7 bases). This CDR3 contains 21 residues. The germline gives CDR1 SGDLS, CDR2 YYNGEE. Trimming left V 3 bases short and J 9 bases short, with 37 bases between. CDR3 amino acids: CASSESDRDSSGRGTRSEQFF. The CDR3 DNA sequence: TGTGCCAGCAGCGAGTCGGATAGGGACAGTTCAGGACGGGGGACCCGCAGTGAGCAGTTCTTC.

The chain has TRBV4-1 and TRBJ2-3; possible D gene TRBD2, 6 bases. The germline gives CDR1 MGHRA, CDR2 YSYEKL. V lost 4 bases and J lost 5, with 16 bases in between. This CDR3 spans 15 amino acids. CDR3 DNA sequence: TGCGCCAGCAGCCCTGGCTTGGGGGGAAGAGATACGCAGTATTTT. Translation: CASSPGLGGRDTQYF.

The V call is TRBV2, the J call TRBJ1-5; TRBD1 matches 10 bases. Trimming took 6 bases from V and 0 from J; bases not matched to a gene: 2. The CDR3 contains 15 residues. The germline CDR1 and CDR2 sequences are SNHLY and FYNNEI. In DNA, the CDR3 is TGTGCCAGCAGGAGACAGGGGGCTAGCAATCAGCCCCAGCATTTT. Amino acid sequence: CASRRQGASNQPQHF.

The CDR3 nucleotides are TGTGCCAGCAGCTTGTTTTCGGGACAGAAAAACACTGAAGCTTTCTTT. Residues: CASSLFSGQKNTEAFF. The rearrangement uses TRBV5-6 and TRBJ1-1, with 7 bases identical to TRBD1. J was trimmed by 2 bases and V by 1 base; bases with no gene match: 8. CDR1 SGHDT and CDR2 YYEEEE come from the germline V gene. This CDR3 is 16 amino acids long.

The V and J genes are TRBV5-5 and TRBJ1-1, with 12 bases matching TRBD1. Germline trimming cut 4 bases from V and 4 bases from J; bases unmatched to any gene: 8. The V gene's germline CDR1 is SGHKS and CDR2 YYEKEE (reference sequence). CDR3 length: 16 amino acids. For the CDR3, the DNA is TGTGCCAGCAGCAGAGGGACAGGGGGCTTTGGCACTGAAGCTTTCTTT. This codes for CASSRGTGGFGTEAFF.

V usage is TRBV6-5 and J usage is TRBJ1-4; the match to TRBD1 covers 10 bases. V was clipped by 6 bases and J by 10 bases; unmatched bases: 11. The germline gives CDR1 MNHEY, CDR2 SVGAGI. The CDR3 consists of 15 residues. CDR3 sequence (DNA): TGTGCCAGCAGACGACATGGGACAGGGGAGGGAAAACTGTTTTTT. Translated, it gives CASRRHGTGEGKLFF.

The chain uses TRBV18 and TRBJ1-6, with D maybe TRBD1 (5 bases). The V gene's germline CDR1 is KGHSH and CDR2 LQKENI. V shed 3 bases and J shed 10 bases, with 19 bases lying between them. The CDR3 loop spans 16 amino acids. The CDR3 spells CASSPASGPVSSPLHF. In DNA, the CDR3 is TGTGCCAGCTCACCGGCTTCAGGGCCCGTGTCATCACCCCTCCACTTT.

This clone was observed once. This chain uses TRBV19 with TRBJ2-7; 8 bases match TRBD1. Unmatched junction bases numbered 10, after V lost 3 bases and J lost 3 bases. Germline lookup yields CDR1 LNHDA and CDR2 SQIVND (reference sequence). CDR3 length equals 16 residues. CDR3 nucleotides: TGTGCCAGTAGTATCTCGATCTCAGGACAGGGCTACGAGCAGTACTTC. This codes for CASSISISGQGYEQYF. The whole variable domain, filled in from reference TRBV19 and TRBJ2-7, reads DGGITQSPKYLFRKEGQNVTLSCEQNLNHDAMYWYRQDPGQGLRLIYYSQIVNDFQKGDIAEGYSVSREKKESFPLTVTSAQKNPTAFYLCASSISISGQGYEQYFGPGTRLTVT.

V and J are TRBV9 and TRBJ1-2; D may be TRBD1 (5 bases). The germline V gene has CDR1 SGDLS and CDR2 YYNGEE. This CDR3 comprises 15 residues. Deletions cut 0 bases from V and 3 bases from J, with 12 bases between. The CDR3 reads CASSVGPGRHYGYTF. DNA of the CDR3: TGTGCCAGCAGCGTAGGGCCAGGGCGGCACTATGGCTACACCTTC. The complete variable domain, with remaining parts taken from reference TRBV9 and TRBJ1-2, reads DSGVTQTPKHLITATGQRVTLRCSPRSGDLSVYWYQQSLDQGLQFLIQYYNGEERAKGNILERFSAQQFPDLHSELNLSSLELGDSALYFCASSVGPGRHYGYTFGSGTRLTVV.

V usage is TRBV19 and J usage is TRBJ1-3; D is perhaps TRBD1 (5 bases). The CDR3 consists of 15 residues. In germline, CDR1 is LNHDA, CDR2 SQIVND (reference sequence). V lost 5 bases to trimming and J lost 0 bases, with 11 bases between them. CDR3 sequence reads: CASSPRGISGNTIYF. For the CDR3, the DNA is TGTGCCAGTAGTCCCCGGGGGATCTCTGGAAACACCATATATTTT.

The chain employs TRBV13 and TRBJ2-3; D remains ambiguous. The CDR3 has 10 residues. Per germline, CDR1 PRHDT and CDR2 FYEKMQ (reference sequence). Trimming took off 8 bases at V and 14 bases at J, with 14 bases between the two ends. The CDR3 DNA reads TGTGCCAGCCCCCGAGCCCCGTGGTATTTT. Protein: CASPRAPWYF.

The gene calls are TRBV4-1 and TRBJ2-1; the match to TRBD1 covers 10 bases. Germline V gene sequence: CDR1 MGHRA, CDR2 YSYEKL. V shed 2 bases and J 7 bases; nucleotides not matched to a gene: 8. The CDR3 spans 16 residues. The CDR3 region is CASSQPRQGASNEQFF. In DNA, the CDR3 is TGCGCCAGCAGCCAACCCAGACAGGGGGCTTCAAATGAGCAGTTCTTC.

As DNA, the CDR3 is TGTGCCAGCAGTTACCATAGATCGACAGGGGATGGCTACACCTTC. Encoded protein: CASSYHRSTGDGYTF. The V gene is TRBV6-5, the J gene TRBJ1-2; 8 bases map to TRBD1. J was trimmed by 6 bases and V by 2 bases; bases with no gene match: 8. The germline V gene encodes CDR1 MNHEY and CDR2 SVGAGI. This CDR3 contains 15 residues.

V is TRBV11-2 and J is TRBJ1-1; 7 nucleotides align to TRBD1. The CDR3 runs to 15 residues. J was trimmed by 6 bases and V by 5 bases; bases with no gene match: 12. Germline values: CDR1 SGHAT, CDR2 FQNNGV. In nucleotides, the CDR3 is TGTGCCAGCAGCCAAAGACAGGGCAATTTGGCTGAAGCTTTCTTT. This gives the protein CASSQRQGNLAEAFF.

V and J are TRBV5-1 and TRBJ1-2, with 11 positions matching TRBD1. This CDR3 spans 13 amino acids. The germline CDR1 and CDR2 sequences are SGHRS and YFSETQ. Trimming took 3 bases from V and 8 from J; bases not matched to a gene: 3. This CDR3 reads CASSWTGGNGYTF. The CDR3 bases are TGCGCCAGCAGCTGGACAGGGGGCAACGGCTACACCTTC. Using reference TRBV5-1 and TRBJ1-2 for the parts outside the CDR3, the full variable domain is KAGVTQTPRYLIKTRGQQVTLSCSPISGHRSVSWYQQTPGQGLQFLFEYFSETQRNKGNFPGRFSGRQFSNSRSEMNVSTLELGDSALYLCASSWTGGNGYTFGSGTRLTVV.

The chain is built from TRBV5-1 and TRBJ2-2, with TRBD2 matching 7 bases. Trimming removed 1 base from V and 6 bases from J; junction bases left unmatched: 6. The CDR3 runs to 15 residues. Looked up from germline, CDR1 is SGHRS and CDR2 is YFSETQ. CDR3 loop: CASSLLTSEPGELFF. In nucleotides, the CDR3 is TGCGCCAGCAGCTTGCTCACTAGCGAGCCCGGGGAGCTGTTTTTT.

This clone was found once. The rearrangement joins TRBV11-3 to TRBJ1-6; D perhaps matches TRBD1 (6 bases). The CDR3 is 15 residues long. V lost 4 bases, J lost 7 bases, and 14 bases lay in between. Germline values: CDR1 SGHNT, CDR2 YENEEA. The CDR3 reads CASSSSDRPNSPLHF. CDR3 DNA: TGTGCCAGCAGCTCGTCCGACAGGCCAAATTCACCCCTCCACTTT.

The chain links TRBV7-2 to TRBJ2-2; no clear D gene. The length of the CDR3 is 16 residues. The ends were cut back, 5 bases at V and 2 bases at J, with 15 bases in the middle. Germline V CDR1 and CDR2: SGHTA, FQGNSA. The CDR3 protein is CASSPHELLNTGELFF. The CDR3 DNA sequence: TGTGCCAGCAGCCCCCACGAACTTTTAAACACCGGGGAGCTGTTTTTT.

The chain links TRBV19 to TRBJ1-6, with 7 nucleotides matching TRBD1. Per germline, CDR1 LNHDA and CDR2 SQIVND (reference sequence). CDR3 length: 16 amino acids. J was trimmed by 0 bases and V by 7 bases; bases with no gene match: 6. Here the CDR3 reads CASNQRQGSYNSPLHF. The CDR3 DNA reads as TGTGCCAGTAATCAAAGACAGGGCTCCTATAATTCACCCCTCCACTTT.

This clone appeared a few times. J is TRBJ1-6 and V is TRBV5-4, with unresolved D. The length of the CDR3 is 15 residues. Deletions cut 4 bases from V and 5 bases from J, with 13 bases between. Germline values: CDR1 SGHNT, CDR2 YYREEE (reference sequence). In nucleotides, the CDR3 is TGTGCCAGCAGCCCGTCCGGGATGGATAATTCACCCCTCCACTTT. Its protein product is CASSPSGMDNSPLHF.

The rearrangement uses TRBV7-9 and TRBJ2-5; D is possibly TRBD1 (6 bases). The CDR3 runs 14 residues. The germline V and J ends were trimmed by 3 bases and 6 bases, with 14 bases remaining between them. Germline lookup yields CDR1 SEHNR and CDR2 FQNEAQ (reference sequence). CDR3 in amino acids: CASSLGHTGQTQYF. CDR3 DNA sequence: TGTGCCAGCAGCTTGGGACATACAGGACAGACCCAGTACTTC.

The chain joins TRBV27 to TRBJ1-1; 7 bases match TRBD1. Germline values: CDR1 MNHEY, CDR2 SMNVEV (reference sequence). The CDR3 runs to 15 residues. V trimming: 6 bases; J trimming: 1 base; junction bases outside the gene matches: 8. DNA of the CDR3: TGTGCCAGCAGGAGAACCGACAGGGCGAACACTGAAGCTTTCTTT. Translating it yields CASRRTDRANTEAFF.

The chain has TRBV7-9 and TRBJ2-3; D might be TRBD1 (5 bases). The germline CDR1 and CDR2 sequences are SEHNR and FQNEAQ (reference sequence). The V end lost 3 bases, the J end lost 5 bases, and 9 bases lay between the germline ends. The CDR3 is made up of 13 amino acids. For the CDR3, the DNA is TGTGCCAGCAGCTTTACTGACAGAGATACGCAGTATTTT. Residues: CASSFTDRDTQYF. Combining the CDR3 with reference TRBV7-9 and TRBJ2-3 gives the whole variable domain DTGVSQNPRHKITKRGQNVTFRCDPISEHNRLYWYRQTLGQGPEFLTYFQNEAQLEKSRLLSDRFSAERPKGSFSTLEIQRTEQGDSAMYLCASSFTDRDTQYFGPGTRLTVL.

The chain employs TRBV5-1 and TRBJ1-5, with TRBD1 matching 9 bases. The junction had 6 bases not matched to a gene; V was cut back by 2 bases and J by 6 bases. This CDR3 is 15 amino acids long. Per the germline V gene, CDR1 is SGHRS and CDR2 is YFSETQ. The CDR3 region has the DNA TGCGCCAGCAGCTTAGGACAGGGGCAGGGTCAGCCCCAGCATTTT. As protein: CASSLGQGQGQPQHF.

The CDR3 DNA sequence: TGTGCCAGCAGTTCCCCAGGGGGGTCCTACGAGCAGTACTTC. This codes for CASSSPGGSYEQYF. V and J are TRBV7-9 and TRBJ2-7; D may be TRBD1 (7 bases). Trimming pared 6 bases from V and 1 base from J, leaving 13 bases between. CDR3 length equals 14 residues. Germline CDR1 is SEHNR and CDR2 is FQNEAQ (reference sequence).

The chain links TRBV11-2 to TRBJ1-6, with a possible D match to TRBD1 (6 bases). The germline V and J ends were trimmed by 1 base and 7 bases, with 14 bases remaining between them. The CDR3 totals 16 residues. Germline-derived CDR1 and CDR2 are SGHAT and FQNNGV. CDR3 DNA: TGTGCCAGCAGCTTAGTAGGGGGACCGATAAATTCACCCCTCCACTTT. This codes for CASSLVGGPINSPLHF.

This clone appeared a single time. The chain joins TRBV6-4 to TRBJ2-5; a weak D match, TRBD1 (6 bases). V lost 11 bases to trimming and J lost 4 bases, with 14 bases between them. This CDR3 contains 12 residues. Germline V CDR1 and CDR2: MRHNA, SNTAGT. CDR3 sequence reads: CACGGAGETQYF. CDR3 nucleotide sequence: TGTGCCTGTGGGGGCGCGGGAGAGACCCAGTACTTC.

This clone was detected a few times. The V and J genes are TRBV19 and TRBJ1-1; D not resolved. From germline, CDR1 is LNHDA and CDR2 SQIVND (reference sequence). The CDR3 covers 13 residues. V was cut by 3 bases and J by 1 base, with 6 bases left in between. CDR3 protein: CASSIRGNTEAFF. The CDR3 bases are TGTGCCAGTAGTATCCGGGGGAACACTGAAGCTTTCTTT.